The T cell receptor (beta chain) described here comes from a study of T cell responses to AZD1222 COVID-19 vaccine (dated by TCRdb to about 2021). About the study as a whole: AZD1222 recipients given second doses at about 4 weeks or at about 12 weeks were pooled, since spike-specific TCR depth and breadth were not found to differ between the two schedules. A total of 230 or so trial participants underwent TCR sequencing, of whom around 200 received two doses of AZD1222 and some 25 received two doses of the MenACWY control vaccine. Trial participants were enrolled by age into 18-55, 56-69 and 70-plus year subgroups, with around 150, 28 and 57 TCR-sequenced participants respectively.

As to this clone: It lacks a known antigen. The record has no base qualities; no much larger clone is one base away.

The sample's time point, from its label and the paper: baseline before first vaccination. Vaccinee samples came from UK trials COV001 and COV002, including a single-blind randomized controlled phase 2/3 trial of AZD1222 (ChAdOx1 nCoV-19) in healthy adults. For TCRbeta chain sequencing, PBMC samples were collected from trial participants at day 0 and at day 28 after the second dose. What the authors observed across the whole study: The 56-69-year group was small, and its depth increase did not reach significance, likely because of low power. Vaccine-associated CD4 TCRs spanned the whole spike protein, with dominant responses in regions 160-218 and 743-854. Conclusions about previously exposed vaccinees are limited, since just six AZD1222 recipients were seropositive for SARS-CoV-2 at baseline. Because no day 14 peak-response samples were available, the repertoires could be characterized only after the peak T cell response. Participants were mostly white British and included more females than males, and it was suggested by the authors that clonal diversity may have been underestimated. Nearly half of unique spike-specific TCRs reportedly recognized epitopes outside regions mutated in the B.1.351 and B.1.1.7 variants. After two AZD1222 doses, spike-specific TCR breadth and depth were significantly higher than at day 0 and than in MenACWY recipients.

Including cysteine and phenylalanine, the CDR3 has 16 amino acids. CDR3 DNA is the only sequence kept; it has 48 bases, read in frame from the first base. V has 2 bases trimmed and J has 1 base trimmed; junction bases matching no gene number 4. The CDR3 regions of human TCRbeta chains were analyzed by immunosequencing. The authors' pipeline ran thus. Repertoire TCRs were checked for matches against a reference library of SARS-CoV-2-specific TCRs that had been generated using the MIRA antigen-specificity platform. Breadth was defined as the fraction of unique TCRs that were SARS-CoV-2-associated. Depth was defined as the fraction of total T cells that were SARS-CoV-2-associated. Using the MIRA data, each spike-specific TCR was assigned both to the spike region to which the TCR was reactive and to a CD4 or CD8 class. Log10-transformed breadth and depth values were compared by one-way ANOVA with Sidak's multiple comparisons tests. In its TCRdb copy, this immuneACCESS table keeps in-frame sequences only and misses some clones. Where compared with another copy, unresolved V genes explain less than half of these, and the others have no known cause. That table furnishes V, J and clone size, whereas the DNA furnished D and trimming. The sample contains some 120,000 clones, 89% of them found a single time. The ten largest clones take up roughly 4.5% of the sample.

The source is an adult in good health. The sample was peripheral blood, taken on day 0 of AZD1222 vaccination. Recombination connected TRBV5-3 to TRBJ1-3; 9 central bases correspond to TRBD1. TRBV5-3 is sorted into the ORF group, with uncertain function. Here the CDR3 is given as CARSFRTGVSGNTIYF. The sequenced DNA is TGTGCCAGAAGCTTCAGGACAGGGGTTTCTGGAAACACCATATATTTT.